This TCR beta chain derives from a study of blood T cell repertoires in COVID-19. This CDR3 has 14 residues. The germline V gene encodes CDR1 MNHEY and CDR2 SVGAGI. Trimming removed 0 bases from V and 3 bases from J; junction bases left unmatched: 0. Generated by immunoSEQ multiplex PCR, the TCRdb table keeps only in-frame clones and is missing some. The profile shows about 350,000 clones, about 93% of them singletons. This chain joins TRBV6-5 and TRBJ2-7, with 9 bases that match TRBD2. The origin of this receptor is a woman aged 18-30 years who had recovered from COVID-19. Sequenced: peripheral blood. The CDR3 protein is CASSYSSGSYEQYV. The CDR3 nucleotides are TGTGCCAGCAGTTACTCTAGCGGGAGCTACGAGCAGTACGTC.